This T cell receptor beta chain was captured in a study of beta chain features in type 1 diabetes listed by TCRdb under 2018. Concerning the study at large: Patients and healthy donors did not differ in mean age, gender distribution, total cell number or subset yield. The study compared the TCRB repertoires of sorted circulating CD4+ T cell subsets in recently diagnosed type 1 diabetes patients with those in matched healthy donors. Regulatory and stem cell-like memory subsets were isolated from only 8 patients and about eight healthy donors, whereas naive and central memory subsets came from all 28 donors. A total of roughly 98,000,000 sorted cells were examined across all samples, and a strong correlation was observed between cell number per subset and RNA yield. The paper as a whole reports these results and caveats: Because the HLA sub-analyses included only small numbers of individuals, any influence of HLA type on TCRB rearrangement was left unresolved. Shorter templates might be favored by PCR, yet because patient and control samples were amplified and corrected together, any such skew would affect both groups equally. Because cDNA was sequenced instead of genomic DNA, highly expressing activated cells could be over-represented, though the groups showed no difference in activation or CD3 levels. Type 1 diabetes patients showed a moderate but significant shortening of TCRB CDR3 length in all four CD4+ subsets. Naive, central memory and regulatory TCRB repertoires appeared more similar among patients than among healthy donors. Fewer insertions and more nucleotide deletions at VDJ recombination sites were observed in patients with type 1 diabetes, implying thymic rearrangement abnormalities.

Notes on this clone: Its antigen is currently not known. Base qualities are not provided; no much larger clone lies one nucleotide away.

The entire isolated RNA was reverse transcribed using the High Capacity cDNA Reverse Transcription Kit, and thus expressed TCRB transcripts were sequenced. Naive, central memory and regulatory T cell samples underwent deep immunoSEQ sequencing, averaging around 3.9 million total reads per sample. Sorted cells were lysed in RLT buffer and RNA was extracted with DNase-treated RNeasy Micro or Mini kits, depending on cell number. Each cell subset was processed separately to prevent cross-contamination, with patient and healthy donor samples processed together. The immunoSEQ multiplex PCR was used to amplify TCRB sequences from cDNA, yielding 87-bp fragments that span the CDR3 region. Sequencing of the amplicons was done on the Illumina HiSeq platform. Per the source publication's procedure: PCR bias was computationally corrected using synthetic template baselines, reads within Hamming distance 2 were collapsed, and singletons that could not be merged were discarded. Reads were aligned against IMGT so that V, D and J genes, CDR3 length and insertions or deletions at six rearrangement sites could be assigned. Within each subset, clonotype counts were normalized to sorted cell number, after which true diversity and Gini coefficients were computed with the tcR R package. Repertoire sharing was quantified using the overlap coefficient calculated on TCRB nucleotide sequences. Out-of-frame TCRB sequences from naive cells were analyzed as a proxy for the pre-selection repertoire. This is the immuneACCESS table as TCRdb keeps it, with only in-frame sequences that have V and J called. A part of the clones is gone; compared with another copy, unresolved V genes explain less than half, and the rest is unexplained. The V and J calls and the clone size are those of that table, but D and trimming were determined from the DNA. This sample lists roughly 250,000 clones; just over 20% were detected once. 0.028% of the sample goes to the ten largest clones.

A single peripheral blood draw of 90 to 150 mL on average was collected from each donor into heparinised tubes. Naive, central memory, regulatory and stem cell-like memory CD4+ T cells were sorted on a BD FACSAria II using a panel including CD45RO, CCR7, CD25, CD127, CD95 and CD27. Every sorted population had a purity above 95%. Right away, PBMCs were isolated by Lymphoprep density gradient centrifugation and were stained directly, with no culture step. Samples were stained and sorted in pairs, with one healthy donor and one patient per experiment, so that batch effects were minimized. V is reduced by 0 bases and J by 5 bases, leaving a spacing of 8 bases between them. The CDR3 starts with the cysteine, ends with the phenylalanine, and has 13 residues. CDR3 DNA is the only sequence kept; it has 39 bases, read in frame from the first base. The germline V gene encodes CDR1 SGHRS and CDR2 YFSETQ.

The sequencing sample was made of naive CD4+ T cells from blood. What this sample's cell subset or site label stands for: true naive CD4+ T cells. This receptor was obtained from a woman aged 40 to 49 with type 1 diabetes. The rearrangement joined TRBV5-1 to TRBJ2-5; the D gene lacks a confident call. The CDR3 reads as follows: CASSLALRETQYF. The DNA is as follows: TGCGCCAGCAGCTTGGCCTTGAGGGAGACCCAGTACTTC.